This TCR beta chain is drawn from a study of T cell responses to AZD1222 COVID-19 vaccine. Germline V gene sequence: CDR1 SGDLS, CDR2 YYNGEE. This CDR3 is built from 13 residues. The V end was cut by 4 bases, the J end by 1 base, with 8 bases between. Study-level points and caveats: Rises in breadth and depth of Spike-specific TCRs came after two AZD1222 doses. Sampling captured repertoires only after the peak T cell response. Clonal diversity was possibly underestimated; the donors were predominantly white British and more often female.

Sequenced by immunoSEQ multiplex PCR; TCRdb stores in-frame clones only, minus some. The repertoire includes around 80,000 clones, approximately 83% of them detected once, and about 10% sits in the top ten. Remarks on this clone: Its specificity is unknown.

This receptor was taken from an adult who received the AZD1222 COVID-19 vaccine. J is TRBJ2-5 and V is TRBV9, with D maybe TRBD2 (6 bases). The sample consisted of peripheral blood, taken 28 days after the second AZD1222 dose. The CDR3 DNA reads as TGTGCCAGCAGCCGGGACTTCCAAGAGACCCAGTACTTC. Protein product: CASSRDFQETQYF.